What follows are 22 T cell receptor beta chains derived from one specimen sequenced in a study of response to subunit inactivated influenza vaccine. TCRdb called the RT-PCR reads again in MiXCR, with one record for every CDR3 protein. Of 630,000 or so distinct CDR3 sequences listed, approximately 15% are singletons. The sequencing here drew on PBMCs from blood, taken approximately 13 days after vaccination. Receptors were obtained from a man aged 50 to 59 who received an inactivated influenza vaccine.

This clonotype has more than one count but fewer than ten. This rearrangement joins TRBV9 to TRBJ2-5; 8 bases map to TRBD1. The CDR3 contains 15 residues. V was clipped by 0 bases and J by 4 bases; unmatched bases: 5. CDR1 is SGDLS, CDR2 YYNGEE, per germline. CDR3 in DNA: TGTGCCAGCAGCGTAGCTCCGGGGACAGGAGAGACCCAGTACTTC. Amino acid sequence: CASSVAPGTGETQYF.

This clonotype was seen a few times. This chain joins TRBV5-1 and TRBJ1-6, with 7 bases matching TRBD1. The CDR3 sequence is 14 residues long. Germline loops: CDR1 SGHRS, CDR2 YFSETQ. The junction had 6 bases not matched to a gene; V was cut back by 4 bases and J by 8 bases. CDR3 in amino acids: CASSLRGLDSPLHF. The CDR3 nucleotides are TGCGCCAGCAGCCTGAGGGGGCTTGATTCACCCCTCCACTTT. Full variable domain (remainder filled in from reference TRBV5-1 and TRBJ1-6): KAGVTQTPRYLIKTRGQQVTLSCSPISGHRSVSWYQQTPGQGLQFLFEYFSETQRNKGNFPGRFSGRQFSNSRSEMNVSTLELGDSALYLCASSLRGLDSPLHFGNGTRLTVT.

V gene TRBV15 combines with J gene TRBJ2-5; 10 bases are shared with TRBD2. Trimming removed 0 bases from V and 5 bases from J; junction bases left unmatched: 15. Germline CDR1 reads LNHNV; CDR2 reads YYDKDF (reference sequence). The CDR3 runs 19 residues. In nucleotides, the CDR3 is TGTGCCACCAGCAGAGATATTTGGGTCCAGCGGGGGGGCTTTGAGACCCAGTACTTC. It encodes CATSRDIWVQRGGFETQYF.

This clonotype showed up just a few times. CDR3 nucleotide sequence: TGTGCCAGCAGCCCTACCCGCAGGGGCCGTAACTATGGCTACACCTTC. It translates to CASSPTRRGRNYGYTF. The chain is built from TRBV27 and TRBJ1-2; a possible D gene is TRBD1 (6 bases). CDR3 size: 16 residues. The V gene lost 6 bases and the J gene lost 1 base, with 18 bases spanning the gap. Germline V CDR1 and CDR2: MNHEY, SMNVEV (reference sequence).

This clonotype has a handful of counts. The V gene is TRBV3-1, the J gene TRBJ2-5; 10 bases match TRBD1. The junction had 5 bases not matched to a gene; V was cut back by 6 bases and J by 4 bases. Germline-derived CDR1 and CDR2 are LGHDT and YNNKEL (reference sequence). CDR3 length: 14 residues. The CDR3 DNA is TGTGCCAGCAGTTTCGACAGGGGGCTAGAGACCCAGTACTTC. This sequence encodes CASSFDRGLETQYF.

This chain joins TRBV5-5 and TRBJ1-1; the D is unclear. Trimming cost V 1 base and J 5 bases, with 6 bases left between them. The CDR3 is 12 residues long. Germline CDR1 reads SGHKS; CDR2 reads YYEKEE (reference sequence). The CDR3 DNA is TGTGCCAGCAGCTTGAGTCATACTGAAGCTTTCTTT. It encodes CASSLSHTEAFF.

CDR3 DNA sequence: TGTGCCAGCAGCTTGGGGGGCCGACTAGCGGGGCGATACAATGAGCAGTTCTTC. Translation: CASSLGGRLAGRYNEQFF. The V gene is TRBV5-5, the J gene TRBJ2-1; 11 bases fit TRBD2. V dropped 0 bases and J dropped 4; count of bases not matched to a gene: 9. Germline V gene sequence: CDR1 SGHKS, CDR2 YYEKEE (reference sequence). The CDR3 loop spans 18 amino acids.

This chain links TRBV5-1 with TRBJ1-1; TRBD1 might be the D (6 bases). Trimming stripped 4 bases from V and 3 bases from J, with 16 bases between. Germline CDR1 is SGHRS and CDR2 is YFSETQ. The CDR3 runs 15 residues. The CDR3 DNA reads as TGCGCCAGCAGCGCGGGGGGCGGACTGGACACTGAAGCTTTCTTT. Translated, it gives CASSAGGGLDTEAFF.

This clonotype occurred a few times. The V and J genes are TRBV11-1 and TRBJ2-6; 9 nucleotides match TRBD1. Trimming at V came to 5 bases and at J to 3 bases, leaving 8 bases not matched to a gene. Germline V gene lookup returns CDR1 SGHAT and CDR2 FQDESV (reference sequence). The CDR3 runs to 17 residues. The CDR3 sequence: CASSVTGGGIGANVLTF. As DNA, the CDR3 is TGTGCCAGCAGCGTGACAGGGGGAGGGATTGGGGCCAACGTCCTGACTTTC.

This rearrangement joins TRBV20-1 to TRBJ2-5; D might be TRBD1 or TRBD2, each matching 5 bases. CDR3 length: 12 residues. V was pared by 4 bases and J by 3 bases, with 9 bases between. Germline CDR1 and CDR2: DFQATT and SNEGSKA (reference sequence). This CDR3 is CSAKGTKETQYF. DNA of the CDR3: TGCAGTGCTAAAGGGACGAAAGAGACCCAGTACTTC.

In its sample, this clonotype was seen a few times. The genes are TRBV12-3 or TRBV12-4 and TRBJ2-5, with 8 positions matching TRBD2. CDR3 length: 15 residues. The J segment lost 5 bases and the V segment lost 3 bases, leaving 8 bases of the junction unmatched. In DNA form, the CDR3 reads TGTGCCAGCAGTTTGTGGGGACTAGGGCGTGAGACCCAGTACTTC. It yields the protein CASSLWGLGRETQYF.

The rearrangement uses TRBV6-5 and TRBJ1-1, with D possibly TRBD1 on 6 matching bases. The CDR3 spans 14 residues. Germline loops: CDR1 MNHEY, CDR2 SVGAGI. The ends were cut back, 2 bases at V and 1 base at J, with 8 bases in the middle. The CDR3 DNA reads TGTGCCAGCAGTTACCAGGGGACGAACACTGAAGCTTTCTTT. It translates to CASSYQGTNTEAFF.

This clonotype was observed a few times. The chain uses TRBV6-2 or TRBV6-3 and TRBJ1-5; D remains ambiguous. V was clipped by 2 bases and J by 3 bases, with 8 bases between them. CDR1 MNHEY and CDR2 SVGEGT come from the germline V gene. The CDR3 totals 14 residues. The CDR3, as DNA: TGTGCCAGCAGTTACGAGATCTTCAATCAGCCCCAGCATTTT. This translates into CASSYEIFNQPQHF.

The V call is TRBV6-1, the J call TRBJ2-2, with D possibly TRBD1 on 5 matching bases. The CDR3 extends over 14 amino acids. The V end lost 5 bases, the J end lost 5 bases, and 12 bases lay between the germline ends. The germline CDR1 and CDR2 sequences are MNHNS and SASEGT. The DNA of the CDR3 is TGTGCCAGCAGTAAAAGCGACAGTACCGGGGAGCTGTTTTTT. It is translated as CASSKSDSTGELFF.

This chain joins TRBV11-1 and TRBJ2-4; 13 bases align to TRBD2. The CDR3 contains 16 residues. The J segment lost 2 bases and the V segment lost 6 bases, leaving 4 bases of the junction unmatched. Germline lookup yields CDR1 SGHAT and CDR2 FQDESV (reference sequence). As DNA, the CDR3 is TGTGCCAGCAGAACGGGACTAGCGGGAACCAAAAACATTCAGTACTTC. Protein sequence: CASRTGLAGTKNIQYF.

This sequence joins TRBV30 and TRBJ1-2, with D unresolved. The length of the CDR3 is 13 residues. V lost 2 bases and J lost 6, with 13 bases in between. Germline lookup yields CDR1 GTSNPN and CDR2 SVGIG (reference sequence). The CDR3 DNA follows: TGTGCCTGGAGTTACAGCACCACGGATGGCTACACCTTC. Translated: CAWSYSTTDGYTF.

This clonotype appeared once. The rearrangement uses TRBV2 and TRBJ2-7; D is undetermined. Trimming took 1 base from V and 3 from J, leaving 13 bases between them. This CDR3 is 15 amino acids long. Germline V CDR1 and CDR2: SNHLY, FYNNEI. The CDR3, as DNA: TGTGCCAGCAGTGAAGTGGTGGGTGTGGGCTACGAGCAGTACTTC. Translated: CASSEVVGVGYEQYF.

This clonotype was observed a few times. The rearrangement uses TRBV20-1 and TRBJ2-2, with 9 positions matching TRBD2. The CDR3 covers 17 residues. V was clipped by 5 bases and J by 7 bases; unmatched bases: 17. The germline gives CDR1 DFQATT, CDR2 SNEGSKA (reference sequence). The CDR3 bases are TGCAGTGCTGAGAAGTCTAGCGGGGATAAGGATGTCGGGGAGCTGTTTTTT. Its translation: CSAEKSSGDKDVGELFF.

This clonotype was seen more than once but under ten times. The CDR3: CASSQPGAGQNSPLHF. The CDR3 nucleotides read TGTGCCAGCAGCCAACCTGGGGCAGGCCAGAATTCACCCCTCCACTTT. This chain joins TRBV3-1 and TRBJ1-6; possible D gene TRBD1, 5 bases. V was trimmed by 2 bases and J by 7 bases, leaving 15 bases between them. The CDR3 runs 16 residues. Germline CDR1 reads LGHDT; CDR2 reads YNNKEL (reference sequence). Together with reference TRBV3-1 and TRBJ1-6, the CDR3 gives the full variable domain: DTAVSQTPKYLVTQMGNDKSIKCEQNLGHDTMYWYKQDSKKFLKIMFSYNNKELIINETVPNRFSPKSPDKAHLNLHINSLELGDSAVYFCASSQPGAGQNSPLHFGNGTRLTVT.

Turning to this clonotype: A much larger clone lies one base from this, so it may be a read error. The chain has TRBV29-1 and TRBJ2-1; no clear D. Germline V CDR1 and CDR2: SQVTM, ANQGSEA. The CDR3 loop spans 13 amino acids. The CDR3 DNA follows: TGCAGCGTTCAGAGCCTGGCTGCCAATGAGAAGTTCTTC. It is translated as CSVQSLAANEKFF.

The CDR3: CATSGGHREQFF. In DNA, the CDR3 is TGTGCCACCAGCGGGGGTCACCGGGAGCAGTTCTTC. The chain joins TRBV15 to TRBJ2-1, with D perhaps assigned TRBD1 or TRBD2 (5 bases each). V was pared by 5 bases and J by 10 bases, with 12 bases between. Germline V gene sequence: CDR1 LNHNV, CDR2 YYDKDF (reference sequence). The CDR3 consists of 12 residues.

This clonotype was detected ten times or more. This chain connects TRBV29-1 to TRBJ2-7; 9 bases line up with TRBD1. Looked up from germline, CDR1 is SQVTM and CDR2 is ANQGSEA. Losses at the gene ends were 6 bases for V and 3 bases for J; bases not matched to a gene: 6. The CDR3 loop spans 13 amino acids. In DNA, the CDR3 is TGCAGCGTAGGACAGGGGAAGGACTACGAGCAGTACTTC. Translation gives CSVGQGKDYEQYF.